This T cell receptor (beta chain) appears in the sequencing data of a study of T cell responses to AZD1222 COVID-19 vaccine. General study results and limits: Clonal diversity may have been underestimated, and the donors were mostly white British, with more females than males. Seropositive at baseline were only a handful of AZD1222 recipients.

The CDR3 extends over 16 amino acids. V lost 2 bases to trimming and J lost 2 bases; unmatched junction nucleotides: 5. Germline V gene data show CDR1 as SQVTM and CDR2 as ANQGSEA. Profiling relied on immunoSEQ multiplex PCR, and the TCRdb table lists in-frame clones only, not all of them. The sample has around 84,000 clones; about 92% are singletons. As for this clone: Its target is unknown.

The sequence came from an adult in good health. The sample was peripheral blood, taken on day 0 of MenACWY control vaccination. The V and J genes are TRBV29-1 and TRBJ2-3; TRBD2 matches 12 bases. In DNA form, the CDR3 reads TGCAGCGTTGAACTCCGGACTAGCGGGACCACAGATACGCAGTATTTT. Translating gives CSVELRTSGTTDTQYF.